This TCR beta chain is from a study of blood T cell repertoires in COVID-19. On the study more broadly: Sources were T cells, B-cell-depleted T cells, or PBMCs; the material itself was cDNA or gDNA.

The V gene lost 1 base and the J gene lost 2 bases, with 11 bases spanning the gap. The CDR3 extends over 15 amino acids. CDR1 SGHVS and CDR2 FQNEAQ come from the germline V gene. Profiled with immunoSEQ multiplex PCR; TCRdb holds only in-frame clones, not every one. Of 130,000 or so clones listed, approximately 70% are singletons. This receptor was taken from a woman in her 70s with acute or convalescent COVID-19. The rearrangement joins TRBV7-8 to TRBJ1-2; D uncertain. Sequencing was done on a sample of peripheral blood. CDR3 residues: CASSLETGGNYGYTF. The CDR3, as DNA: TGTGCCAGCAGCTTAGAAACGGGAGGGAACTATGGCTACACCTTC.